Each of the 29 T cell receptor beta chains below was sequenced from the same sample in a study of T cell changes during pregnancy in multiple sclerosis. TCRdb's table, derived via immunoSEQ multiplex PCR, lists solely in-frame clones and lacks some. The repertoire holds about 120,000 clones, with over 85% as singletons. The sample consisted of peripheral blood, taken before pregnancy. The source of these receptors is a female donor with multiple sclerosis, enrolled in a pregnancy study.

The V and J genes are TRBV7-6 and TRBJ1-2, with TRBD1 as a possible D gene (5 bases). The CDR3 sequence is 15 residues long. The V gene's germline CDR1 is SGHVS and CDR2 FNYEAQ. Trimming removed 5 bases from V and 2 bases from J, with 15 bases in between. CDR3 nucleotide sequence: TGTGCCAGCAGCCCCCTGGGGCTTCTGAACTATGGCTACACCTTC. Translating gives CASSPLGLLNYGYTF.

V gene TRBV5-1 combines with J gene TRBJ2-2, with 7 bases that match TRBD1. The CDR3 runs 16 residues. J was trimmed by 5 bases and V by 5 bases; bases with no gene match: 12. CDR1 and CDR2 (germline): SGHRS, YFSETQ. CDR3 in amino acids: CASSLYPGGRTGELFF. In DNA form, the CDR3 reads TGCGCCAGCAGTCTCTACCCAGGGGGAAGAACCGGGGAGCTGTTTTTT.

This chain joins TRBV5-1 and TRBJ1-1, with D uncertain. The CDR3 spans 16 residues. V was pared by 2 bases and J by 2 bases, with 16 bases between. CDR1 is SGHRS, CDR2 YFSETQ, per germline. Here the CDR3 reads CASSLKPLSVNTEAFF. The CDR3 bases are TGCGCCAGCAGCTTAAAACCCCTTAGTGTCAACACTGAAGCTTTCTTT.

The J gene is TRBJ1-2, the V gene TRBV30; D not certain. V lost 5 bases to trimming and J lost 7 bases, with 14 bases between them. CDR3 length: 12 residues. Germline CDR1 reads GTSNPN; CDR2 reads SVGIG (reference sequence). The CDR3 sequence: CAWGSSAGGYTF. The CDR3 DNA is TGTGCCTGGGGATCCTCGGCGGGTGGCTACACCTTC.

As concerns this clone: The identical CDR3 is also encoded by other nucleotide sequences in the sample. The genes are TRBV5-1 and TRBJ2-1; maybe TRBD2 (6 bases). V was clipped by 4 bases and J by 8 bases, with 25 bases between them. This CDR3 region has 17 residues. Germline V lookup: CDR1 SGHRS, CDR2 YFSETQ. CDR3 protein: CASSPSRGTGKIDEQFF. Written as DNA, the CDR3 is TGCGCCAGCAGCCCTTCCCGCGGGACGGGGAAGATCGATGAGCAGTTCTTC. The full variable domain, in which reference TRBV5-1 and TRBJ2-1 provide the parts outside the CDR3, is KAGVTQTPRYLIKTRGQQVTLSCSPISGHRSVSWYQQTPGQGLQFLFEYFSETQRNKGNFPGRFSGRQFSNSRSEMNVSTLELGDSALYLCASSPSRGTGKIDEQFFGPGTRLTVL.

The chain combines TRBV9 with TRBJ2-1; D gene unclear. From germline, CDR1 is SGDLS and CDR2 YYNGEE. The CDR3 is made up of 12 amino acids. Deletions cut 5 bases from V and 4 bases from J, with 7 bases between. CDR3 bases: TGTGCCAGCAGTGTTACTTACAATGAGCAGTTCTTC. Residues: CASSVTYNEQFF.

A single count supports this clone. The rearrangement links TRBV2 to TRBJ1-1, with D perhaps TRBD1 (5 bases). The V gene lost 5 bases and the J gene lost 3 bases, with 10 bases spanning the gap. Germline V lookup: CDR1 SNHLY, CDR2 FYNNEI. This CDR3 has 13 residues. The CDR3 sequence: CASSPGGDTEAFF. CDR3 sequence (DNA): TGTGCCAGCAGTCCGGGAGGGGACACTGAAGCTTTCTTT.

This rearrangement joins TRBV5-1 to TRBJ1-2; tentative D call: TRBD1 (6 bases). CDR1 SGHRS and CDR2 YFSETQ come from the germline V gene. V dropped 4 bases and J dropped 5 bases, with 15 bases sitting between them. This CDR3 contains 14 residues. The CDR3 region has the DNA TGCGCCAGCAGCACCGGACAGTTACAGTATGGCTACACCTTC. This sequence encodes CASSTGQLQYGYTF.

The chain joins TRBV9 to TRBJ2-2, with 10 nucleotides matching TRBD2. Germline V gene sequence: CDR1 SGDLS, CDR2 YYNGEE. The CDR3 spans 17 residues. V gave up 3 bases and J gave up 5 bases; unmatched junction bases: 10. CDR3 sequence reads: CASSGTRLAGATGELFF. The CDR3 coding sequence is TGTGCCAGCAGCGGGACCCGCCTAGCGGGGGCTACCGGGGAGCTGTTTTTT.

The chain employs TRBV5-4 and TRBJ1-2; D gene uncertain. This CDR3 comprises 14 residues. Trimming cost V 4 bases and J 0 bases, with 10 bases left between them. Germline V gene lookup returns CDR1 SGHNT and CDR2 YYREEE (reference sequence). CDR3 coding DNA: TGTGCCAGCAGCCGACAACTAGCTAACTATGGCTACACCTTC. Translation gives CASSRQLANYGYTF.

The CDR3: CASSLEVGGKAFF. In DNA, the CDR3 is TGCGCCAGCAGCTTAGAGGTAGGGGGCAAAGCTTTCTTT. V and J are TRBV5-1 and TRBJ1-1; TRBD1 aligns across 7 bases. The germline V gene has CDR1 SGHRS and CDR2 YFSETQ. This CDR3 region has 13 residues. Trimming removed 2 bases from V and 9 bases from J; junction bases left unmatched: 7.

V gene TRBV28 combines with J gene TRBJ2-1, with TRBD1 matching over 8 bases. The CDR3 has 15 amino acids. CDR1 and CDR2 (germline): MDHEN, SYDVKM. With V trimmed by 3 bases and J by 3 bases, 4 bases remained unmatched. CDR3 nucleotide sequence: TGTGCCAGCAGTTTGACGGGACAGGACTACAATGAGCAGTTCTTC. Translation gives CASSLTGQDYNEQFF.

The gene calls are TRBV19 and TRBJ2-3; D perhaps matches TRBD2 (5 bases). Trimming removed 7 bases at V and 3 bases at J, with 11 bases between. CDR3 size: 13 residues. The germline CDR1 and CDR2 sequences are LNHDA and SQIVND (reference sequence). The DNA for the CDR3 is TGTGCCAGTACCAGACCGGGGACAGATACGCAGTATTTT. Its protein is CASTRPGTDTQYF.

V and J are TRBV10-3 and TRBJ1-4; 7 nucleotides agree with TRBD1. V shed 0 bases, J shed 5 bases, and the junction held 3 bases outside the gene matches. Per the germline V gene, CDR1 is ENHRY and CDR2 is SYGVKD. The length of the CDR3 is 15 residues. The CDR3 reads CAISESGTENEKLFF. The CDR3 DNA sequence: TGTGCCATCAGTGAGTCAGGGACAGAGAATGAAAAACTGTTTTTT.

V and J are TRBV4-2 and TRBJ2-7; tentatively, D is TRBD2 (5 bases). From germline, CDR1 is LGHNA and CDR2 YNFKEQ. This CDR3 comprises 16 residues. Trimming left V 4 bases short and J 0 bases short, with 16 bases between. The CDR3 DNA follows: TGTGCCAGCAGCCCCGAGCCGGGGATCCTCTCCTACGAGCAGTACTTC. Its protein product is CASSPEPGILSYEQYF.

The chain carries TRBV18 and TRBJ2-1, with D possibly being TRBD2 (5 bases). The CDR3 contains 14 residues. V lost 1 base and J 7 bases, leaving 11 bases between the germline ends. From germline, CDR1 is KGHSH and CDR2 LQKENI. This CDR3 reads CASSPRPTGNEQFF. The CDR3 DNA follows: TGTGCCAGCTCACCACGACCGACGGGAAATGAGCAGTTCTTC.

This chain joins TRBV25-1 and TRBJ1-2; weak D call: TRBD1 (5 bases). Trimming cost V 6 bases and J 12 bases, with 17 bases left between them. The CDR3 contains 12 residues. CDR1 MGHDK and CDR2 SYGVNS come from the germline V gene. CDR3 loop: CASRQSDSVDTF. The CDR3, as DNA: TGTGCCAGCAGGCAAAGTGACAGCGTCGACACCTTC.

The V and J genes are TRBV27 and TRBJ1-1; 11 bases are shared with TRBD1. Germline-derived CDR1 and CDR2 are MNHEY and SMNVEV (reference sequence). The CDR3 runs to 16 residues. Unmatched junction bases numbered 5, after V lost 3 bases and J lost 2 bases. This CDR3 is CASSFRTGGSNTEAFF. The CDR3 DNA reads as TGTGCCAGCAGTTTCAGGACAGGGGGCTCCAACACTGAAGCTTTCTTT.

The chain has TRBV5-8 and TRBJ1-1; D not resolved. Trimming took 4 bases from V and 1 from J, leaving 14 bases between them. The CDR3 length is 15 residues. Germline assignment: CDR1 SGHTS and CDR2 YDEGEE. CDR3 loop: CASSAMTLGNTEAFF. CDR3 DNA: TGTGCCAGCAGCGCCATGACCCTAGGGAACACTGAAGCTTTCTTT. The whole variable domain, filled in from reference TRBV5-8 and TRBJ1-1, reads EAGVTQSPTHLIKTRGQQATLRCSPISGHTSVYWYQQALGLGLQFLLWYDEGEERNRGNFPPRFSGRQFPNYSSELNVNALELEDSALYLCASSAMTLGNTEAFFGQGTRLTVV.

In its sample, this clone was seen a few times. This chain links TRBV28 with TRBJ1-1; weak D call: TRBD1 (6 bases). This CDR3 has 15 residues. Trimming left V 7 bases short and J 4 bases short, with 19 bases between. Looked up from germline, CDR1 is MDHEN and CDR2 is SYDVKM. CDR3 in amino acids: CASIITGNRGTEAFF. As DNA, the CDR3 is TGTGCCAGCATTATAACAGGGAATCGGGGCACTGAAGCTTTCTTT.

The V call is TRBV28, the J call TRBJ2-4; 8 nucleotides align to TRBD2. The J segment lost 7 bases and the V segment lost 5 bases, leaving 7 bases of the junction unmatched. The germline V gene encodes CDR1 MDHEN and CDR2 SYDVKM. The CDR3 runs 14 residues. The CDR3 DNA sequence: TGTGCCAGCAGTAGGGACGGCGGGGGGAACATTCAGTACTTC. Translated: CASSRDGGGNIQYF.

The rearrangement uses TRBV5-5 and TRBJ2-5; 12 bases are a match to TRBD2. Trimming took 4 bases from V and 4 from J; bases not matched to a gene: 5. This CDR3 is built from 15 residues. The V gene's germline CDR1 is SGHKS and CDR2 YYEKEE (reference sequence). CDR3: CASSRRTSGVETQYF. The CDR3 DNA follows: TGTGCCAGCAGCCGTCGGACTAGCGGGGTAGAGACCCAGTACTTC.

The chain joins TRBV11-2 to TRBJ1-2; D gene ambiguous. Trimming took 1 base from V and 8 from J, leaving 8 bases between them. CDR1 is SGHAT and CDR2 is FQNNGV in the germline V gene. This CDR3 spans 12 amino acids. The CDR3: CASSLGGRGYTF. The DNA for the CDR3 is TGTGCCAGCAGCTTAGGAGGGAGAGGCTACACCTTC. The complete variable domain, with remaining parts taken from reference TRBV11-2 and TRBJ1-2, reads EAGVAQSPRYKIIEKRQSVAFWCNPISGHATLYWYQQILGQGPKLLIQFQNNGVVDDSQLPKDRFSAERLKGVDSTLKIQPAKLEDSAVYLCASSLGGRGYTFGSGTRLTVV.

The V gene is TRBV27, the J gene TRBJ2-1, with 7 positions matching TRBD2. The V segment lost 6 bases and the J segment 4 bases; nucleotides outside the gene matches: 6. CDR1 and CDR2 from the germline V gene are MNHEY and SMNVEV (reference sequence). This CDR3 has 14 residues. CDR3: CASRRSGSYNEQFF. The CDR3 bases are TGTGCCAGCAGGCGTAGCGGGTCTTACAATGAGCAGTTCTTC.

This rearrangement joins TRBV12-5 to TRBJ2-1; 7 positions agree with TRBD1. V lost 8 bases, J lost 9 bases, and 7 bases stayed unmatched. CDR3 length: 12 amino acids. Germline V gene data show CDR1 as LGHNT and CDR2 as FRNRAP. CDR3 protein: CASRTGVGEQFF. The DNA of the CDR3 is TGTGCTAGTAGAACAGGGGTTGGTGAGCAGTTCTTC. Drawing the rest from reference TRBV12-5 and TRBJ2-1, the complete variable domain is DARVTQTPRHKVTEMGQEVTMRCQPILGHNTVFWYRQTMMQGLELLAYFRNRAPLDDSGMPKDRFSAEMPDATLATLKIQPSEPRDSAVYFCASRTGVGEQFFGPGTRLTVL.

J is TRBJ1-2 and V is TRBV6-1; TRBD1 aligns across 11 bases. The CDR3 runs to 13 residues. With V trimmed by 7 bases and J by 8 bases, 6 bases remained unmatched. Per the germline V gene, CDR1 is MNHNS and CDR2 is SASEGT. The CDR3, as DNA: TGTGCCAGCATTGGACAGGGGGCAGAAGGCTACACCTTC. Amino acids: CASIGQGAEGYTF.

This chain connects TRBV14 to TRBJ1-1; D remains unclear. The ends were cut back, 1 base at V and 4 bases at J, with 7 bases in the middle. Germline V gene data show CDR1 as SGHDN and CDR2 as FVKESK. The CDR3 is 13 amino acids. The CDR3 protein is CASSQGTTTEAFF. The DNA for the CDR3 is TGTGCCAGCAGCCAAGGCACAACCACTGAAGCTTTCTTT. The whole variable domain, remainder taken from reference TRBV14 and TRBJ1-1, is EAGVTQFPSHSVIEKGQTVTLRCDPISGHDNLYWYRRVMGKEIKFLLHFVKESKQDESGMPNNRFLAERTGGTYSTLKVQPAELEDSGVYFCASSQGTTTEAFFGQGTRLTVV.

This chain uses TRBV7-9 with TRBJ2-1; tentatively, D is TRBD2 (5 bases). Germline V lookup: CDR1 SEHNR, CDR2 FQNEAQ (reference sequence). The CDR3 has 16 amino acids. V was cut by 2 bases and J by 5 bases, with 16 bases left in between. The CDR3 DNA sequence: TGTGCCAGCAGCTTAAAGAGCGGCAGGCAACACAATGAGCAGTTCTTC. Translation gives CASSLKSGRQHNEQFF.

To note about this clone: It is unclear where the CDR3 begins or ends on the DNA, so no DNA is shown, and the CDR3 is as TCRdb lists it. The chain carries TRBV21-1 and TRBJ1-2; TRBD1, the D gene given by the table, was not confirmed from the DNA. TRBV21-1 is a pseudogene segment. From its first to its last residue, the CDR3 has 13 amino acids. This CDR3 is CASSPVGQGSYTF.